The entry below gives a single TCR beta chain sequence along with its context. This specimen comes from a study of blood T cell repertoires in COVID-19. Looking at the study overall: COVID-19 samples from acute and convalescent phases originated in the United States, Italy and Spain. Sources were T cells, B-cell-depleted T cells, or PBMCs; the material itself was cDNA or gDNA.

As handled by the study authors: It was from reference gene primer amplification that nucleated cell counts were estimated. Using immunoSEQ multiplex PCR, the repertoire was profiled, and TCRdb retains in-frame clones only, with some absent. V, J and clone size were drawn from that table, and D and trimming were deduced from the DNA. This table holds 75,000 to 90,000 clones, approximately 86% found once. CDR1 is SGHRS and CDR2 is YFSETQ in the germline V gene. This CDR3 has 15 amino acids. Trimming left V 0 bases short and J 3 bases short, with 12 bases between. This clonotype was sampled from a man older than 75 with active or convalescent COVID-19. The sample comprised peripheral blood. The chain employs TRBV5-1 and TRBJ1-1; tentatively, D is TRBD1 (5 bases). The CDR3 here is CASSLARGLDTEAFF. As DNA, the CDR3 is TGCGCCAGCAGCTTGGCCCGGGGGTTGGACACTGAAGCTTTCTTT.